This T cell receptor (beta chain) was observed in a study of blood T cell repertoires in COVID-19. Study overall: Specimens from acute and convalescent COVID-19 originated in the United States, Italy and Spain. Sources were T cells, B-cell-depleted T cells, or PBMCs; the material itself was cDNA or gDNA.

CDR1 LNHDA and CDR2 SQIVND come from the germline V gene (reference sequence). The CDR3 is 14 amino acids. With 6 bases clipped from V and 5 bases from J, the junction kept 7 bases outside the gene matches. Study processing details: Reference gene primer amplification yielded estimated nucleated cell counts. This table comes from immunoSEQ multiplex PCR, and its TCRdb copy is limited to in-frame clones, with some not included. V, J and clone size are taken as reported in that table, and D and trimming were inferred from the DNA itself. The sample consists of approximately 66,000 clones, 85% to 90% of them appearing once.

Sequencing input: peripheral blood. This TCR was recovered from a man aged 50-59 years with active COVID-19. The chain employs TRBV19 and TRBJ2-7; the match to TRBD1 covers 10 bases. CDR3 in amino acids: CASSPTGGLHEQYF. As DNA, the CDR3 is TGTGCCAGTAGCCCGACAGGGGGCTTACACGAGCAGTACTTC.